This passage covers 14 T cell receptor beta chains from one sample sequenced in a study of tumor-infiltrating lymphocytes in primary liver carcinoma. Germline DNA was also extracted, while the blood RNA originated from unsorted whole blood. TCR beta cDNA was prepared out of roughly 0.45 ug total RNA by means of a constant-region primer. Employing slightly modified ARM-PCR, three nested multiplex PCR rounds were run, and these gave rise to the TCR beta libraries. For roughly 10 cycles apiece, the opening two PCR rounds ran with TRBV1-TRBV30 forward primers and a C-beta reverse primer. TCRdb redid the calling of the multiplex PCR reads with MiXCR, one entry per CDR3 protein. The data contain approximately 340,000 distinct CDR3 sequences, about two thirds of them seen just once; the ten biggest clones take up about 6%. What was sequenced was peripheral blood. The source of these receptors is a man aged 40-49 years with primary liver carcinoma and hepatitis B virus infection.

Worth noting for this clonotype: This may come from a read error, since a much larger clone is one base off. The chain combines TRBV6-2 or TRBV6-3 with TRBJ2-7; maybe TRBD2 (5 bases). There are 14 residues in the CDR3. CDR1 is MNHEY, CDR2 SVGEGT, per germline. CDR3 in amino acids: CASRTSRGNYEEYF. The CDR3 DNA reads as TGTGCCAGCAGGACCTCTCGGGGAAACTACGAGGAGTACTTC.

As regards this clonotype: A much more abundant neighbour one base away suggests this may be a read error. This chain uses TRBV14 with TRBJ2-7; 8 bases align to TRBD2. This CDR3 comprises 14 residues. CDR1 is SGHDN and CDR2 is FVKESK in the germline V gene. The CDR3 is CVSSLTGGTYEQYF. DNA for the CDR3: TGTGTCAGCAGCCTAACGGGAGGGACCTACGAGCAGTACTTC.

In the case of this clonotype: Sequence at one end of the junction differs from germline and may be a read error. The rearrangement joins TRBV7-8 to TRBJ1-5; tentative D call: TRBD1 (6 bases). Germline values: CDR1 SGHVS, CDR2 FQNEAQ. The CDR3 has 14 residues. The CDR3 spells CANSSGDSNQPQHF. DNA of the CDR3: TGTGCCAACAGCTCAGGGGATAGTAATCAGCCCCAGCATTTT.

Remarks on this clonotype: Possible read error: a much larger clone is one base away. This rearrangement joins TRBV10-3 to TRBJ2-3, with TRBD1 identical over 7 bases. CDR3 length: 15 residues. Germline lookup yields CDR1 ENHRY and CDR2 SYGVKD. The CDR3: CATSEADRLTDTQYF. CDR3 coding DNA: TGTGCCACCAGTGAAGCGGACAGGCTCACAGATACGCAGTATTTT.

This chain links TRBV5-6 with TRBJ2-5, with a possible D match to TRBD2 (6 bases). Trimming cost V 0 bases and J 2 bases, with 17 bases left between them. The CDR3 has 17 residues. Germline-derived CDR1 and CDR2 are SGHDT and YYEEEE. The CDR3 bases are TGTGCCAGCAGCTTGGATCTCGGGAGTGGCTTTCAAGAGACCCAGTACTTC. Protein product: CASSLDLGSGFQETQYF.

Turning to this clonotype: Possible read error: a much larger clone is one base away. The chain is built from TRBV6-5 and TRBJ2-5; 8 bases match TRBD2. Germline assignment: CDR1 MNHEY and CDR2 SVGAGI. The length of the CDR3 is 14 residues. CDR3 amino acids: CPSSRPGGQETQYF. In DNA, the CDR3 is TGTCCCAGCAGCCGACCGGGGGGGCAAGAGACCCAGTACTTC.

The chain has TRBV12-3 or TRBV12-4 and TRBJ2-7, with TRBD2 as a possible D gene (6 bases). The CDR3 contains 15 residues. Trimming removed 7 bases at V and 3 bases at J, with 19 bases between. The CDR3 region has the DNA TGTGCCAGCACTCCACAGGAGGGAGTAGGCTACGAGCAGTACTTC. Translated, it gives CASTPQEGVGYEQYF.

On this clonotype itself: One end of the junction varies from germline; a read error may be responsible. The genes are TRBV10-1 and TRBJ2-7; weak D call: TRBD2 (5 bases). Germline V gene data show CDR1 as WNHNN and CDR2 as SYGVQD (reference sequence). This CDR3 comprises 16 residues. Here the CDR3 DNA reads TGCACCAGCAGTGACTCCCAGCCCCCGGGGACCTACGAGCAGTACTTC. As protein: CTSSDSQPPGTYEQYF.

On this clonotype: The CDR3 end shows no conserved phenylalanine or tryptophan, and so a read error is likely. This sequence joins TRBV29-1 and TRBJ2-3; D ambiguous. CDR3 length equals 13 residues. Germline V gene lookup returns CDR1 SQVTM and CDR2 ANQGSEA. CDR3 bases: TGCAGTGTTGTCGCATCAAGCACAGATACGCAGTATTCT. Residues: CSVVASSTDTQYS.

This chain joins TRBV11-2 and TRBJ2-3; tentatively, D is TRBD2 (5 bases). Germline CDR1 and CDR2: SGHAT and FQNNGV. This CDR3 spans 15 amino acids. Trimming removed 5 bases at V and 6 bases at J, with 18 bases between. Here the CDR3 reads CASSPGLVHTDTQYF. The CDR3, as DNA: TGTGCCAGCAGCCCGGGATTAGTCCACACGGATACGCAGTATTTT.

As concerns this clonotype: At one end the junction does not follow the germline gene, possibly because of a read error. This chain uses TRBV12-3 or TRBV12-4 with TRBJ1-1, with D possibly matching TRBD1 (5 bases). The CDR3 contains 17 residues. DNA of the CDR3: TGTGCCAGCAGTGAACCGGGACGGGGACTTATGAACGCTGAAGCTTTCTTT. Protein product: CASSEPGRGLMNAEAFF.

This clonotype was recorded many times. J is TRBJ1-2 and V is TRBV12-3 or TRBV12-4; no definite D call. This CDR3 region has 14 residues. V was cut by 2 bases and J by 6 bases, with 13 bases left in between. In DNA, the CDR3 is TGTGCCAGCAGTTTACGCCGATCTTTTGATGGCTACACCTTC. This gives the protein CASSLRRSFDGYTF.

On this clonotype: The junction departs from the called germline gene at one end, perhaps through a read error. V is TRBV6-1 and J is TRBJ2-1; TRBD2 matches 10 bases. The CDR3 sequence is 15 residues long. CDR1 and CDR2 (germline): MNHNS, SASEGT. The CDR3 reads CASRRTSGHIYEQFF. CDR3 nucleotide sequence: TGCGCCAGCAGGAGGACTAGCGGTCATATCTATGAGCAGTTCTTC.

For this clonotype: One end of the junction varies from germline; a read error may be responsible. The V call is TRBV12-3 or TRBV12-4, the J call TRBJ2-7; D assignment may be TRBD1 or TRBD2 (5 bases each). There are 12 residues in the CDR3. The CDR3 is CVSSRHGTEQYF. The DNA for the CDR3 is TGTGTCAGCAGTCGACATGGGACCGAGCAGTACTTC.